The next 3 T cell receptor beta chains were all read from a single sample in a study of blood T cell repertoires in COVID-19. TCRdb keeps only in-frame clones here, not all; method: immunoSEQ multiplex PCR. The sample has under 250,000 clones, 88% seen once. The sequenced sample was peripheral blood. These receptors all come from a woman aged 25-40 years with COVID-19, enrolled during active disease.

The chain links TRBV19 to TRBJ2-2, with 9 positions matching TRBD1. From germline, CDR1 is LNHDA and CDR2 SQIVND (reference sequence). The CDR3 loop spans 14 amino acids. V lost 9 bases, J lost 4 bases, and 6 bases stayed unmatched. CDR3 protein: CASRDRAVTGELFF. The CDR3 bases are TGTGCCAGCAGGGACAGGGCCGTCACCGGGGAGCTGTTTTTT.

CDR3 loop: CASSLRGRGQSGANVLTF. In DNA form, the CDR3 reads TGTGCCAGTAGTCTTCGGGGCAGGGGGCAGTCTGGGGCCAACGTCCTGACTTTC. This chain connects TRBV19 to TRBJ2-6; 8 nucleotides align to TRBD1. The CDR3 sequence is 18 residues long. CDR1 and CDR2 (germline): LNHDA, SQIVND (reference sequence). With V trimmed by 5 bases and J by 1 base, 10 bases remained unmatched. The variable domain in full, completed from reference TRBV19 and TRBJ2-6, reads DGGITQSPKYLFRKEGQNVTLSCEQNLNHDAMYWYRQDPGQGLRLIYYSQIVNDFQKGDIAEGYSVSREKKESFPLTVTSAQKNPTAFYLCASSLRGRGQSGANVLTFGAGSRLTVL.

The chain employs TRBV6-6 and TRBJ2-1, with 10 bases that match TRBD2. V lost 7 bases, J lost 5 bases, and 8 bases stayed unmatched. The CDR3 length is 15 residues. Germline V gene lookup returns CDR1 MNHNY and CDR2 SVGAGI (reference sequence). Written as DNA, the CDR3 is TGTGCCAGCAAAAGACTAGCGGGTCAGGACAATGAGCAGTTCTTC. Amino acid sequence: CASKRLAGQDNEQFF.